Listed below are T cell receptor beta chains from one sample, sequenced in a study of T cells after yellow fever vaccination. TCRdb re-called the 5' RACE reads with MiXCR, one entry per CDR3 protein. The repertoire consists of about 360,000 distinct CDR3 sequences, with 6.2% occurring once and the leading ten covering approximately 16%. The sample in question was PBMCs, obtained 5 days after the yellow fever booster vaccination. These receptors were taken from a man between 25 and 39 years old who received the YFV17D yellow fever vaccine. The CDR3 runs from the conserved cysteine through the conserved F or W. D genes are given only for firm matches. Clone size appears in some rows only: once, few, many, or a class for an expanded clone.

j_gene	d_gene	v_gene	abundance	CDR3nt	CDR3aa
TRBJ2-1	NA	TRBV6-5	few	TGTGCCAGCAGTTACTCTGTTGGACCCAAGGTGTTCTTC	CASSYSVGPKVFF
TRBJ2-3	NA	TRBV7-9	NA	TGTGCCAGCAGCGGCTACGGGACGGCCACAGATACGCAGTATTTT	CASSGYGTATDTQYF
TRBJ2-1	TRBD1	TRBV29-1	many	TGCAGCGTTGAGCGGGACAGGGACAATGAGCAGTTCTTC	CSVERDRDNEQFF
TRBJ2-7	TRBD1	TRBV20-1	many	TGCAGTGCTAGGACAGGGAACTACGAGCAGTACTTC	CSARTGNYEQYF
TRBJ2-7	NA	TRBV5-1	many	TGCGCCAGCAGTTCCGGGACCGGGTCCTACGAGCAGTACTTC	CASSSGTGSYEQYF
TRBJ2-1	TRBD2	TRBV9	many	TGTGCCAGCAGCGTAGGGCGACTAGCTATATACAATGAGCAGTTCTTC	CASSVGRLAIYNEQFF
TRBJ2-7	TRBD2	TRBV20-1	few	TGCAGTGCTTCTCCTAGCGGGAGAGGCTACGAGCAGTACTTC	CSASPSGRGYEQYF
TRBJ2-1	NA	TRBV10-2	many	TGCGCCAGCAGTGAGATTGCCGCTTACAATGAGCAGTTCTTC	CASSEIAAYNEQFF
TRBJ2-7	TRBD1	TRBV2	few	TGTGCCAGCAGACTCCGGGACAGGGGGCTCGCGCAGTACTTC	CASRLRDRGLAQYF
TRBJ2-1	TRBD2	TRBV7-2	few	TGTGCCAGCAGCTACTCAGGGGGACTAGCGGGAGCGGGTGAGCAGTTCTTC	CASSYSGGLAGAGEQFF
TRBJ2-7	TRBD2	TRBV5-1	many	TGCGCCAGCAGAGTGGGAGGGCCCTACGAGCAGTACTTC	CASRVGGPYEQYF
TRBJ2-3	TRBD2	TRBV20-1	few	TGCAGTGCTATCTCCGAAAAGCGGGAGTCAACAGATACGCAGTATTTT	CSAISEKRESTDTQYF
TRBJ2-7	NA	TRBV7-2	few	TGTGCCAGCAGAGGGACAACCACCTACGAGCAGTACTTC	CASRGTTTYEQYF
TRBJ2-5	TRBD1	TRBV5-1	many	TGCGCCAGCAGCTTGGGGGACAGCCAAGAGACCCAGTACTTC	CASSLGDSQETQYF
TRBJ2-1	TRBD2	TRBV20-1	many	TGCAGCGCGGGGGGGGAGGGCCCCTACAATGAGCAGTTCTTC	CSAGGEGPYNEQFF
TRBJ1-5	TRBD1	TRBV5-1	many	TGCGCCAGCAGCCTGGACAGGGACCAGCCCCAGCATTTT	CASSLDRDQPQHF
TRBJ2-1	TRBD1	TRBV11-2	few	TGTGCCAGCAGCTCCTACGGGTCCCGGGACAGTGAACCTAATGAGCAGTTCTTC	CASSSYGSRDSEPNEQFF
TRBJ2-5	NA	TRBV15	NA	TGTGCCACCAGCAGAGACCCGAAGGTAGCAGAGACCCAGTACTTC	CATSRDPKVAETQYF
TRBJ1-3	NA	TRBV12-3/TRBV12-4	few	TGTGCCAGCAGTTTAGGGTTGTTGGGGAACTCTGGAAACACCATATATTTT	CASSLGLLGNSGNTIYF
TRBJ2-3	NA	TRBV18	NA	TGTGCCAGCTCACGCCTAGCCCCTGGCACAGATACGCAGTATTTT	CASSRLAPGTDTQYF
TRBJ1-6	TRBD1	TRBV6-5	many	TGTGCCAGCAGCTTACAGGGGGCGTCACCCCTCCACTTT	CASSLQGASPLHF
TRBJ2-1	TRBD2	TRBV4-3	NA	TGCGCCAGCAGCCCCGGGACTAGCGGGAGGAGGGCCTACAATGAGCAGTTCTTC	CASSPGTSGRRAYNEQFF
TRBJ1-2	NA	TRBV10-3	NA	TGTGCCATCAGGCGGGGCCTACGGGACTATGGCTACACCTTC	CAIRRGLRDYGYTF
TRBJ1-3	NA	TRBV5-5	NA	TGTGCCAGCAGCTTCCTATTCGGCGACTCTGGAAACACCATATATTTT	CASSFLFGDSGNTIYF
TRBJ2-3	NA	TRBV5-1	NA	TGCGCCAGCAGCTTGAGCGTGAGGCGGGGAGACACAGATACGCAGTATTTT	CASSLSVRRGDTDTQYF
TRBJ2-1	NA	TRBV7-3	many	TGTGCCAGCAGCTTTCTTGCCGGAGAAACCTACAATGAGCAGTTCTTC	CASSFLAGETYNEQFF
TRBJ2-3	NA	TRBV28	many	NA	CASSTSGGGRFSDTQYF
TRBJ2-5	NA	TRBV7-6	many	TGTGCCAGCAGCCGGTACCAAGAGACCCAGTACTTC	CASSRYQETQYF
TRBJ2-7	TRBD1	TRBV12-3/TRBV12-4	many	TGTGCCTCTCCTAACAGGGGCCGTGACGAGCAGTACTTC	CASPNRGRDEQYF
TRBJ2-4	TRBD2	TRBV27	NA	TGTGCCAGCAGTGGGACTAGCGGGAAGGTAGACATTCAGTACTTC	CASSGTSGKVDIQYF
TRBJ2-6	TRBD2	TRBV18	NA	TGTGCCAGCTCCCCCGTGGTAGCGGGAGCCTCTGGGGCCAACGTCCTGACTTTC	CASSPVVAGASGANVLTF
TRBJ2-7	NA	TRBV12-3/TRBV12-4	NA	TGTGCCAGCAGTTCTAGAGGAGGAGGGGACACCTACGAGCAGTACTTC	CASSSRGGGDTYEQYF
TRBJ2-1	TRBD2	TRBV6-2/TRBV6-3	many	TGTGCCAGCAGTTACCCGGGAGGGGGGGTAGTGATCTACAATGAGCAGTTCTTC	CASSYPGGGVVIYNEQFF
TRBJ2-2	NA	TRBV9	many	TGTGCCAGCAGCACCCGGGACTTTAACACCGGGGAGCTGTTTTTT	CASSTRDFNTGELFF
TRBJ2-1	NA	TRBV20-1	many	TGCAGTGCTAGGAGAGACACCTACAATGAGCAGTTCTTC	CSARRDTYNEQFF
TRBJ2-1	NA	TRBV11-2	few	TGTGCCAGCAGCCCACGGACTGGCGGTTGGGGTGAGCAGTTCTTC	CASSPRTGGWGEQFF
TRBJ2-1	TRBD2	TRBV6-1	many	TGTGCCAGCACCCTCAGAACTAGCGGGAGGGTGACTGAGCAGTTCTTC	CASTLRTSGRVTEQFF
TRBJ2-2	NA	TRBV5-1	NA	TGCGCCAGCAGCTTGCCAATGATGGGAACCGGGGAGCTGTTTTTT	CASSLPMMGTGELFF
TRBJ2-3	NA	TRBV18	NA	TGTGCCAGCTCACCCCAGGTGACTAGCACAGATACGCAGTATTTT	CASSPQVTSTDTQYF
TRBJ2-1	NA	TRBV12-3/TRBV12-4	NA	TGTGCCAGCGCTGAGCGGAGCCTTTACAATGAGCAGTTCTTC	CASAERSLYNEQFF
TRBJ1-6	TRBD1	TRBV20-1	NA	TGCAGTGTACAAAGACCGGGACAGAATTCACCCCTCCACTTT	CSVQRPGQNSPLHF
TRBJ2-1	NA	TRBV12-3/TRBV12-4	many	TGTGCCAGCAGTTTTGCGTATAGGTACAATGAGCAGTTCTTC	CASSFAYRYNEQFF
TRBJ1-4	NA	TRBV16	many	TGTGCCAGCAGCCGGAATGAAAAACTGTTTTTT	CASSRNEKLFF
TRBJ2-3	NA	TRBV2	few	TGTGCCAGCAGTGCGGTCCCCCGTTCGGGTACGCAGTATTTT	CASSAVPRSGTQYF
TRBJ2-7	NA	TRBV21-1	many	TGTGCCAGCAGCAAAGGACTTCAGGGGTATGGGGCTAGCGGGGGCCCTTACGAGCAGTACTTC	CASSKGLQGYGASGGPYEQYF
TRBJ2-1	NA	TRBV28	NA	TGTGCCACCCGAAGGTACAATGAGCAGTTCTTC	CATRRYNEQFF
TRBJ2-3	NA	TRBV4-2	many	TGTGCCAGCGGACCCCGGGATACGCAGTATTTT	CASGPRDTQYF
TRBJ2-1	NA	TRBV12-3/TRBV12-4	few	TGTGCCAGCAGTTCCTCGGGAGTGGTATACAATGAGCAGTTCTTC	CASSSSGVVYNEQFF
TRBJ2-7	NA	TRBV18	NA	TGTGCCAGCTCGGGCAGCTTATACGAGCAGTACTTC	CASSGSLYEQYF
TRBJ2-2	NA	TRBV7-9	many	TGTGCCAGCAGCTTAGCGGGGTTGAACACCGGGGAGCTGTTTTTT	CASSLAGLNTGELFF
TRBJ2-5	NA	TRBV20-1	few	TGCAGTGGGGCCCGGAGCGACCAAGAGACCCAGTACTTC	CSGARSDQETQYF
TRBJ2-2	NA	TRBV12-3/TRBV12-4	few	TGTGCCAGCAGTTTAGGCACCACCGGGGAGCTGTTTTTT	CASSLGTTGELFF
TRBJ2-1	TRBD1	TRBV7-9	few	TGTGCCAGCAGCTCTACGGGACAGGTGTACAATGAGCAGTTCTTC	CASSSTGQVYNEQFF
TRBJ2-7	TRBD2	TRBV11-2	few	TGTGCCAGCAGCTTAGATTTGCGGGAGACGGGTGAGCAGTACTTC	CASSLDLRETGEQYF
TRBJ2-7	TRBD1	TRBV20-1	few	TGCAGTGCCACCGGGACAGGGTTTTACGAGCAGTACTTC	CSATGTGFYEQYF
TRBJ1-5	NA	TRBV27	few	TGTGCCAGCAGTTTGCGCGGGGCTCCTCAGCCCCAGCATTTT	CASSLRGAPQPQHF